What follows is one TCR beta chain and its context. Its matching antigen is unknown. V lost 6 bases, J lost 1 base, and 14 bases lay in between. The V gene's germline CDR1 is DFQATT and CDR2 SNEGSKA (reference sequence). This CDR3 is 14 amino acids long. This sample was taken from a study of T-cell memory formation after mild COVID-19. In TCRdb, the 5' RACE reads were re-called with MiXCR into one record per CDR3 protein. The table has around 250,000 distinct CDR3 sequences, around a tenth seen once. Study-level results: Whether day 37 second-wave clones are SARS-CoV-2-specific was not confirmed. Cross-reactive memory seemingly joined, as some responding clones were found in pre-infection memory.

The receptor comes from a man younger than 35 who had mild COVID-19 (a few samples of this study predate the infection). Cell type and time point are not known. Source material: PBMCs or a T cell subset sorted from them (not recorded which). The chain is built from TRBV20-1 and TRBJ2-3; D is possibly TRBD1 (6 bases). CDR3 region: CSAYHRVGTDTQYF. The CDR3 region has the DNA TGCAGTGCCTATCACAGGGTGGGCACAGATACGCAGTATTTT.